These T cell receptor beta chains were read from a single sample in a study of PD-L1 blockade in urothelial cancer. Sequenced by immunoSEQ multiplex PCR; TCRdb stores in-frame clones only, minus some. The sample comprises 41,000 or so clones, 82% of which are singletons, and roughly 18% rests with the top ten. The source was PBMCs, collected around atezolizumab (anti-PD-L1) treatment. Receptor source: a man aged 60-69 years with urothelial cancer. Both conserved end residues are part of each CDR3. D genes are given only for firm matches. A clone size is listed for some rows: how often the clone was seen (once, few, many), or a class if it is expanded.

size,V,J,D,length,CDR3,DNA
few,TRBV30,TRBJ1-1,-,11,CASLLGGEAFF,TGTGCCTCCTTGCTGGGAGGTGAAGCTTTCTTT
-,TRBV21-1,TRBJ2-7,-,15,CASSKVARRFNEQYF,TGTGCCAGCAGCAAAGTCGCGAGGCGATTCAACGAGCAGTACTTC
-,TRBV5-4,TRBJ2-6,TRBD1,15,CASRRDRAGANVLTF,TGTGCCAGCAGGCGCGACAGGGCTGGGGCCAACGTCCTGACTTTC
-,TRBV19,TRBJ1-2,TRBD1,13,CASSLQGIYGYTF,TGTGCCAGTAGCCTACAGGGGATCTATGGCTACACCTTC
-,TRBV28,TRBJ1-2,TRBD1,16,CASRALGTGDGYGYTF,TGTGCCAGCAGAGCCCTAGGGACAGGGGACGGCTATGGCTACACCTTC
-,TRBV10-2,TRBJ1-4,TRBD1,15,CASSGANRGEEKLFF,TGCGCCAGCAGTGGGGCAAACAGGGGGGAGGAAAAACTGTTTTTT
few,TRBV5-1,TRBJ2-4,-,15,CASSLPDSELNIQYF,TGCGCCAGCAGCTTGCCAGACTCAGAGTTGAACATTCAGTACTTC
-,TRBV5-4,TRBJ2-1,TRBD1,15,CASSSGTGGYNEQFF,TGTGCCAGCAGCTCCGGGACAGGGGGCTACAATGAGCAGTTCTTC
few,TRBV5-4,TRBJ2-4,-,12,CASSLSLGIQYF,TGTGCCAGCAGCTTGTCTCTCGGCATTCAGTACTTC
-,TRBV7-9,TRBJ2-5,-,16,CASSLRAEGPGETQYF,TGTGCCAGCAGCTTACGAGCGGAGGGGCCAGGGGAGACCCAGTACTTC
-,TRBV6-5,TRBJ2-5,TRBD2,16,CASSYLSGTSGETQYF,TGTGCCAGCAGTTATCTTTCCGGGACTAGCGGAGAGACCCAGTACTTC
-,TRBV5-1,TRBJ1-1,TRBD1,14,CASSGGQTNTEAFF,TGCGCCAGCAGCGGGGGACAGACGAACACTGAAGCTTTCTTT
once,TRBV2,TRBJ1-6,TRBD1,15,CASRLGQGENSPLHF,TGTGCCAGCAGACTCGGACAGGGAGAGAATTCACCCCTCCACTTT
-,TRBV6-4,TRBJ2-1,TRBD2,16,CASSQRDGGFQDEQFF,TGTGCCAGCAGCCAGCGGGACGGGGGGTTTCAGGATGAGCAGTTCTTC
few,TRBV7-9,TRBJ2-1,TRBD1,15,CASRTGSSSYNEQFF,TGTGCCAGCAGGACAGGGTCCAGCTCCTACAATGAGCAGTTCTTC
-,TRBV7-8,TRBJ1-3,-,16,CASSFRDTPSGNTIYF,TGTGCCAGCAGCTTCCGGGACACTCCCTCTGGAAACACCATATATTTT
-,TRBV19,TRBJ2-2,-,16,CASSIVGATNTGELFF,TGTGCCAGTAGTATTGTGGGAGCGACAAACACCGGGGAGCTGTTTTTT
-,TRBV6-5,TRBJ2-7,-,16,CASSYEPEGVAYEQYF,TGTGCCAGCAGTTACGAGCCAGAGGGGGTCGCCTACGAGCAGTACTTC
-,TRBV28,TRBJ2-5,TRBD1,13,CASSLSGGETQYF,TGTGCCAGCAGTTTGTCAGGGGGAGAGACCCAGTACTTC
-,TRBV6-1,TRBJ1-2,-,14,CASSERTANYGYTF,TGTGCCAGCAGTGAAAGGACAGCTAACTATGGCTACACCTTC
-,TRBV5-6,TRBJ2-5,TRBD1,15,CASIYLTGGEETQYF,TGTGCCAGCATATACCTTACAGGGGGCGAGGAGACCCAGTACTTC
-,TRBV11-2,TRBJ2-3,TRBD1,17,CASSLGRGPLSTDTQYF,TGTGCCAGCAGCTTGGGCAGGGGGCCCCTTAGCACAGATACGCAGTATTTT
-,TRBV10-3,TRBJ1-6,-,16,CAISALWGGLNSPLHF,TGTGCCATCAGTGCGTTGTGGGGCGGTCTTAATTCACCCCTCCACTTT
-,TRBV19,TRBJ1-5,-,15,CASLGGRYSNQPQHF,TGTGCCAGTTTAGGGGGACGGTATAGCAATCAGCCCCAGCATTTT
-,TRBV2,TRBJ2-7,-,14,CASLRGLSSYEQYF,TGTGCCAGCCTACGAGGACTAAGCTCCTACGAGCAGTACTTC
-,TRBV4-1,TRBJ1-2,-,16,CASSQDPGQSHYGYTF,TGCGCCAGCAGCCAAGATCCCGGACAGTCCCACTATGGCTACACCTTC